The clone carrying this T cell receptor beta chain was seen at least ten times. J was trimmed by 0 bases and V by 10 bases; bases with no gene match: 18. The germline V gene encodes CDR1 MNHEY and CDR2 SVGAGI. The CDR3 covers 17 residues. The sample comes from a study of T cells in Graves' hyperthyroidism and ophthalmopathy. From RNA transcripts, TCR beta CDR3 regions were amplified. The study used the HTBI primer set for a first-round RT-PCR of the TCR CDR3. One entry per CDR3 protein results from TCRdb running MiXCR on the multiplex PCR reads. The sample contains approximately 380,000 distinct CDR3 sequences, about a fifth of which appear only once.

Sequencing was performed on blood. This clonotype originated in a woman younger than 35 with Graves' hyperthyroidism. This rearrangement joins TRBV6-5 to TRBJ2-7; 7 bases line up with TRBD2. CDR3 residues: CATDSRGVAVPSYEQYF. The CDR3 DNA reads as TGTGCCACCGACAGCCGGGGGGTAGCCGTACCCTCCTACGAGCAGTACTTC.